These T cell receptor beta chains were read from a single sample in a study of cytomegalovirus exposure and HLA in healthy donors. The method was immunoSEQ multiplex PCR; TCRdb's version includes in-frame clones alone and lacks a portion of them. This sample's clone table lists tens of thousands of clones. Sequenced input: PBMCs. These receptors all come from a female donor in good health and CMV-seropositive. Both conserved end residues are part of each CDR3. The D gene is left open where the match is weak.

V,length,J,D,CDR3,DNA
TRBV5-6,14,TRBJ2-7,NA,CASSLGTGNYEQYF,TGTGCCAGCAGCTTGGGAACAGGGAACTACGAGCAGTACTTC
TRBV2,14,TRBJ1-1,NA,CASSEAIRGTEAFF,TGTGCCAGCAGTGAAGCGATCAGGGGCACTGAAGCTTTCTTT
TRBV19,17,TRBJ2-2,TRBD2,CASSISGGEGGTGELFF,TGTGCCAGTAGTATCAGCGGGGGGGAAGGGGGTACCGGGGAGCTGTTTTTT
TRBV5-1,16,TRBJ2-1,NA,CASSLAATYTDNEQFF,TGCGCCAGCAGCTTGGCCGCGACATACACCGACAATGAGCAGTTCTTC
TRBV19,13,TRBJ2-5,NA,CASSPGVEETQYF,TGTGCCAGTAGTCCCGGGGTCGAGGAGACCCAGTACTTC
TRBV28,12,TRBJ2-7,NA,CASSRTPREQYF,TGTGCCAGCAGTCGGACTCCCAGGGAGCAGTACTTC
TRBV7-9,13,TRBJ2-7,NA,CASEGQGDYEQYF,TGTGCCAGCGAAGGCCAGGGCGATTACGAGCAGTACTTC
TRBV5-1,14,TRBJ2-5,NA,CASSLTGRQETQYF,TGCGCCAGCAGCTTAACAGGGCGACAAGAGACCCAGTACTTC
TRBV7-2,15,TRBJ2-7,TRBD1,CASSTGGQAAYEEYF,TGTGCCAGCAGCACCGGAGGACAGGCCGCTTACGAGGAGTACTTC
TRBV28,16,TRBJ2-7,TRBD2,CASSLTGTSGSYEQYF,TGTGCCAGCAGTTTAACCGGGACTAGCGGTTCCTACGAGCAGTACTTC
TRBV27,15,TRBJ1-2,NA,CATALRRPTDGGYTF,TGTGCCACGGCTCTCCGGCGGCCGACGGATGGTGGCTACACCTTC
TRBV4-3,16,TRBJ2-1,NA,CASSPGIGRGDNEQFF,TGCGCCAGCAGCCCCGGGATAGGGCGGGGAGACAATGAGCAGTTCTTC
TRBV4-2,19,TRBJ2-7,TRBD1,CASSQAMSSGTGGTYEQYF,TGTGCCAGCAGCCAGGCCATGAGTTCCGGGACAGGCGGTACCTACGAGCAGTACTTC
TRBV5-1,13,TRBJ1-2,TRBD1,CASSGTGFPGYTF,TGCGCCAGCAGCGGGACAGGGTTTCCTGGCTACACCTTC
TRBV19,15,TRBJ2-3,TRBD2,CASMRLAGGLDTQYF,TGTGCCAGTATGAGACTAGCGGGGGGGCTAGATACGCAGTATTTT
TRBV15,17,TRBJ1-1,TRBD1,CATSRQDRGLLYPEAFF,TGTGCCACCAGCAGACAGGACAGGGGGCTCCTATACCCTGAAGCTTTCTTT
TRBV5-1,13,TRBJ2-3,NA,CASSSPSTDTQYF,TGCGCCAGCAGCTCCCCTAGCACAGATACGCAGTATTTT
TRBV4-2,15,TRBJ1-4,TRBD1,CASSQAGTGHEKLFF,TGTGCCAGCAGCCAAGCCGGGACAGGCCACGAAAAACTGTTTTTT
TRBV6-5,14,TRBJ1-5,NA,CASSDGGVVQPQHF,TGTGCCAGCAGTGATGGAGGGGTGGTTCAGCCCCAGCATTTT
TRBV4-1,16,TRBJ2-7,TRBD2,CASSQEPITTSSEQYF,TGCGCCAGCAGCCAAGAGCCCATCACGACTAGCTCCGAGCAGTACTTC
TRBV28,15,TRBJ1-5,NA,CASSTLRLTNQPQHF,TGTGCCAGCAGTACCCTGCGGCTAACCAATCAGCCCCAGCATTTT
TRBV6-5,15,TRBJ1-1,NA,CASSYERLSNTEAFF,TGTGCCAGCAGTTACGAGCGTCTGTCGAACACTGAAGCTTTCTTT
TRBV6-1,14,TRBJ1-6,NA,CATNQGHTQSPLHF,TGTGCCACAAATCAGGGACATACACAATCACCCCTCCACTTT
TRBV29-1,14,TRBJ2-2,TRBD1,CSVIGTENTGELFF,TGCAGCGTTATCGGGACAGAGAACACCGGGGAGCTGTTTTTT
TRBV6-6,14,TRBJ2-1,NA,CASSFEGAYNEQFF,TGTGCCAGCAGTTTTGAGGGGGCCTACAATGAGCAGTTCTTC
TRBV7-2,13,TRBJ2-4,TRBD1,CASSPRDRDPSYF,TGTGCCAGCAGCCCCCGGGACAGGGACCCCTCGTACTTC
TRBV5-1,18,TRBJ2-5,TRBD2,CASSLAGLSGGSVETQYF,TGCGCCAGCAGCTTGGCCGGCTTAAGCGGGGGTTCAGTGGAGACCCAGTACTTC